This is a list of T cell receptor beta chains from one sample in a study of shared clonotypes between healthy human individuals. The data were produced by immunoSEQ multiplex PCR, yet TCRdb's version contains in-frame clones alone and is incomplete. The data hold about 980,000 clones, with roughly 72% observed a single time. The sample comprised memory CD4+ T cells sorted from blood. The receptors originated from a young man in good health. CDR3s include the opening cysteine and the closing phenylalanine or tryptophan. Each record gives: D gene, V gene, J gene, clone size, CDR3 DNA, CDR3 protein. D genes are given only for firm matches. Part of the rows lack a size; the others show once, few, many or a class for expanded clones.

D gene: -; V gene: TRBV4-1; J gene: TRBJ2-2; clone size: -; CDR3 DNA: TGCGCCAGCAGCCAAGTTATTTCCGGGGAGCTGTTTTTT; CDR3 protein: CASSQVISGELFF
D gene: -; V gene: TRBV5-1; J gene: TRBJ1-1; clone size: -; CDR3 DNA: TGCGCCAGCAGCTCCAATCAGAGGAACACTGAAGCTTTCTTT; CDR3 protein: CASSSNQRNTEAFF
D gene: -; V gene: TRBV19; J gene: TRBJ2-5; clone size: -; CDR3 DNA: TGTGCCAGTAGTATTGCGGTTCTCCAGAGGGAGACCCAGTACTTC; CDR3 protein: CASSIAVLQRETQYF
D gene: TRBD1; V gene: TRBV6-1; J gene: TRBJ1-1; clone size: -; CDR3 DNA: TGTGCCAGCAGTGTAGGGACAGACATGAACACTGAAGCTTTCTTT; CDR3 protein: CASSVGTDMNTEAFF
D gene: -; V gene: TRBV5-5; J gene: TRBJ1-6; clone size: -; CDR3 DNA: TGTGCCAGCAGCTCCGCCCCGAGGTCGGATTCACCCCTCCACTTT; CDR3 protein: CASSSAPRSDSPLHF
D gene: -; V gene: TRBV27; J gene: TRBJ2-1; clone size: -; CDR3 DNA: TGTGCCAGCAGTTCCCCCTTGGCAGGCCATGAGCAGTTCTTC; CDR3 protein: CASSSPLAGHEQFF
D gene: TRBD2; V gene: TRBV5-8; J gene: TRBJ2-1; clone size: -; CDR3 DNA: TGTGCCAGCAGCACCAGGACTAGATTATACAATGAGCAGTTCTTC; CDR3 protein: CASSTRTRLYNEQFF
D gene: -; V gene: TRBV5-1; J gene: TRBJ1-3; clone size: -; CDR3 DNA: TGCGCCAGCAGCTTCGGGCAGGATAGAAACACCATATATTTT; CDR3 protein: CASSFGQDRNTIYF
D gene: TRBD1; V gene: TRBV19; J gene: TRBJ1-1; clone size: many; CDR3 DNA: TGTGCCAGTAGTATGGGACAGGGGGCGATTACTGAAGCTTTCTTT; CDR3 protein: CASSMGQGAITEAFF
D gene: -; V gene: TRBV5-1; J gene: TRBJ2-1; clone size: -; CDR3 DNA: TGCGCCAGCAGCTTGGAAGGTAGTGAGCGGTCCGGCGAGCAGTTCTTC; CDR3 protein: CASSLEGSERSGEQFF
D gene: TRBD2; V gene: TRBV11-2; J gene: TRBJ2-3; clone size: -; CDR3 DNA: TGTGCCAGCAGCTTAAGGCTAGCGGCGCAAAACGCAGATACGCAGTATTTT; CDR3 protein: CASSLRLAAQNADTQYF
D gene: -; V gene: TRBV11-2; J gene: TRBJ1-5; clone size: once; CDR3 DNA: TGTGCCAGCAGCTTAGGCGACAGAACAAATCAGCCCCAGCATTTT; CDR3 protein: CASSLGDRTNQPQHF
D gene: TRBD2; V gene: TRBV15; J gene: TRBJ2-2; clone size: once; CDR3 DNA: TGTGCCACCAGCAGAGATCGGGGGGGCGCCGGGGAGCTGTTTTTT; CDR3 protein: CATSRDRGGAGELFF
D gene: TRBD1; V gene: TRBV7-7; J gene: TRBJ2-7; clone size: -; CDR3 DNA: TGTGCTAGCAGCATGGACAGGGCTCGCGAGCAGTACTTC; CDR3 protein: CASSMDRAREQYF
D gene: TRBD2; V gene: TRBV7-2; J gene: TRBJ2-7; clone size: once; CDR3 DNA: TGTGCCAGCAGCCCGACTAGCGGGAGGGCCTCCTACGAGCAGTACTTC; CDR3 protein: CASSPTSGRASYEQYF
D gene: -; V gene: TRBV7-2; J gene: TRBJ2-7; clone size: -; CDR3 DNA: TGTGCCAGCACCCAGGGGGCTAGCGGGTCCCCCTTCGAGCAGTACTTC; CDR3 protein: CASTQGASGSPFEQYF
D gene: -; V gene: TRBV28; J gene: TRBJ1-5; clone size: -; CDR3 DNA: TGTGCCAGCAGTTTTAGGGGGATCGGCAATCAGCCCCAGCATTTT; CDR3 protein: CASSFRGIGNQPQHF
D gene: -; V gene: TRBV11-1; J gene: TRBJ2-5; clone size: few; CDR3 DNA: TGTGCCAGCAGCCGACAGGGCGGACTATGGGAGACCCAGTACTTC; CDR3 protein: CASSRQGGLWETQYF
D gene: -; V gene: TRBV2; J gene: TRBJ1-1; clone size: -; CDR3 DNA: TGTGCCAGCCTTGGGGCGCAAACGTCGATGGACGCTTTCTTT; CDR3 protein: CASLGAQTSMDAFF
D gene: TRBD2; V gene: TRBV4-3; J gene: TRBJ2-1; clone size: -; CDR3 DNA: TGCGCCAGCAGCTTACTCGCGGGAGATGAGCAGTTCTTC; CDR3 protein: CASSLLAGDEQFF
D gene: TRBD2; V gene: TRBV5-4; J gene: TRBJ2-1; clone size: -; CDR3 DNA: TGTGCCAGCAGCCCGACTAGCGGGAGCTACAATGAGCAGTTCTTC; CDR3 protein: CASSPTSGSYNEQFF
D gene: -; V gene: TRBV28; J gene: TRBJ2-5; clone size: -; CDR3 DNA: TGTGCCAGCAGTTTATCACGAGAGACCCAGTACTTC; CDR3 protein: CASSLSRETQYF
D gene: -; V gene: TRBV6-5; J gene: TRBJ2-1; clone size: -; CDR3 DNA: TGTGCCAGCAGTTCCGAGGGAGGACTTTACAATGAGCAGTTCTTC; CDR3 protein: CASSSEGGLYNEQFF
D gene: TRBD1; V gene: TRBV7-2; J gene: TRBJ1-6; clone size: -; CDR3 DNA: TGTGCCAGCAGCTTAGAATACAGGGGCGCCGGGTCCTATAATTCACCCCTCCACTTT; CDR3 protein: CASSLEYRGAGSYNSPLHF
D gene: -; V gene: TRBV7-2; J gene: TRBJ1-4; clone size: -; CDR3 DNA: TGTGCCAGCAGCTCGTACGCAACTAATGAAAAACTGTTTTTT; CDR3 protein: CASSSYATNEKLFF
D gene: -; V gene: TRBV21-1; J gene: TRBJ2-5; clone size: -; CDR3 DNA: TGTGCCAGCATCCCGGGGCCAGACAGTGGGGAGACCCAGTACTTC; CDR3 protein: CASIPGPDSGETQYF
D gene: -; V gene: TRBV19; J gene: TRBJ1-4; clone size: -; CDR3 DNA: TGTGCCAGTAGTGCGCGGCAGGGGAATGAAAAACTGTTTTTT; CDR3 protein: CASSARQGNEKLFF
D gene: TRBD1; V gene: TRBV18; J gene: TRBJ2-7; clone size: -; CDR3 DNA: TGTGCCAGCTCACCCCGGGACAGGGCGGCCTACGAGCAGTACTTC; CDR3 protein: CASSPRDRAAYEQYF
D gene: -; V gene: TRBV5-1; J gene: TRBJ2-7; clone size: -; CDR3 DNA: TGCGCCAGCAGCTCATACACTAGCTCCTCCTACGAGCAGTACTTC; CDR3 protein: CASSSYTSSSYEQYF
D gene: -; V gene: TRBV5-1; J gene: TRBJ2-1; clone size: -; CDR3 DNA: TGCGCCAGCAGCAGGAGCGGTTACAATGAGCAGTTCTTC; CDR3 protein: CASSRSGYNEQFF
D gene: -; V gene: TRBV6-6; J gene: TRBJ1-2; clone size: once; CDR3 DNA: TGTGCCAGCAGTTCTGCTAGGGACTATGGCTACACCTTC; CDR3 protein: CASSSARDYGYTF
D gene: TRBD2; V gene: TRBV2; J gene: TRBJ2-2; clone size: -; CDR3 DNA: TGTGCCAGCAGGGAAAGGACTAGCGGGAACACCGGGGAGCTGTTTTTT; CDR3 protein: CASRERTSGNTGELFF
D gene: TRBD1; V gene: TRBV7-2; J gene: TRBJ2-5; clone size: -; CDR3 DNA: TGTGCCAGCAGCTTAGAGGGACAGGGAGGACAGACCCAGTACTTC; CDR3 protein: CASSLEGQGGQTQYF
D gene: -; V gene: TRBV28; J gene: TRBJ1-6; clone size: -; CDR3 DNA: TGTGCCAGCAGTTTCTCGGGGAGCTCCTATAATTCACCCCTCCACTTT; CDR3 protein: CASSFSGSSYNSPLHF
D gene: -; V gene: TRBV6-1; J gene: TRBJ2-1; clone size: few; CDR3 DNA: TGTGCCAGCAGTGGTTCGTTCATTGAGCAGTTCTTC; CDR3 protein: CASSGSFIEQFF
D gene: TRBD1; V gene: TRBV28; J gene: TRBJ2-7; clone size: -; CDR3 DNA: TGTGCCAGCAGCCCCCCGGGACAGGGAGCCTACGAGCAGTACTTC; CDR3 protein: CASSPPGQGAYEQYF
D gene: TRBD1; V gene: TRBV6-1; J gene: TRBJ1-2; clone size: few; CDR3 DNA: TGTGCCAGCATCTCAGGGGGCAAATATGGCTACACCTTC; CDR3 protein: CASISGGKYGYTF
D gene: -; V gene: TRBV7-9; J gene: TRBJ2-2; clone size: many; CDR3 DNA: TGTGCCAGCAGCAGGAGGAATCAGGGAAACACCGGGGAGCTGTTTTTT; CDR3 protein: CASSRRNQGNTGELFF
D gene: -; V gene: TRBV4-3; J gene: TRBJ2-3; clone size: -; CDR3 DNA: TGCGCCAGCAGCCAAGATCTTAGTATCTCAGATACGCAGTATTTT; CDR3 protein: CASSQDLSISDTQYF